Listed below are T cell receptor beta chains from one sample, sequenced in a study of cytomegalovirus exposure and HLA in healthy donors. Clones were read by immunoSEQ multiplex PCR, and TCRdb kept only the in-frame ones, dropping some. The table records almost 200,000 clones, more than 75% of them present only once. The sample comprised PBMCs. Receptors originate from a male donor in good health and CMV-seropositive. Both conserved end residues are part of each CDR3. Each record gives: J gene, clone size, D gene, V gene, CDR3 DNA, CDR3 protein. D genes are given only for firm matches. Size values are once, few and many counts, or a class for expanded clones, and some rows have none.

TRBJ2-1 - TRBD1 TRBV4-3 TGCGCCAGCAGCCAGGCCGGGACAGGGGAGGGTCATGAGCAGTTCTTC CASSQAGTGEGHEQFF
TRBJ2-7 - TRBD1 TRBV5-1 TGCGCCAGCAGCTGGACAACTCGGGGTCGATCCGGGACAGGGACCTACGAGCAGTACTTC CASSWTTRGRSGTGTYEQYF
TRBJ2-3 few TRBD2 TRBV19 TGTGCCAGTAGTATGTCTGGTTGGGCGGGGGGGCTCCCGGATACGCAGTATTTT CASSMSGWAGGLPDTQYF
TRBJ1-5 few - TRBV19 TGTGCCAGTAGTATCGGCCAGGTCCGGAATCAGCCCCAGCATTTT CASSIGQVRNQPQHF
TRBJ1-5 few - TRBV7-8 TGTGCCAGCAGCCGAATGGGGCGTAGCAATCAGCCCCAGCATTTT CASSRMGRSNQPQHF
TRBJ2-1 - TRBD1 TRBV5-1 TGCGCCAGCAGCTTGGCCGCAGGGGGCGCCGGGGGTGAGCAGTTCTTC CASSLAAGGAGGEQFF
TRBJ2-5 - TRBD2 TRBV25-1 TGTGCCAGCAGTGACCCAACTCCGGGACTAGCGGCAAAAGAGACCCAGTACTTC CASSDPTPGLAAKETQYF
TRBJ2-5 few - TRBV7-7 TGTGCTAGCAGCCCAACGTCAGGGTTGGGAGAGACCCAGTACTTC CASSPTSGLGETQYF
TRBJ1-1 - - TRBV7-8 TGTGCCAGCAGCTTAGAGCCAGGGACTGAAGCTTTCTTT CASSLEPGTEAFF
TRBJ2-5 - TRBD1 TRBV9 TGTGCCAGCAGCGTGACAGGGGGTGGGGAGACCCAGTACTTC CASSVTGGGETQYF
TRBJ1-3 few - TRBV6-1 TGTGCCAGCAAAGTGAGCGGGGGCTCTGGAAACACCATATATTTT CASKVSGGSGNTIYF
TRBJ2-5 - TRBD2 TRBV6-6 TGTGCCAGCAGCCCCCCCACTAGCGTCCAAGAGACCCAGTACTTC CASSPPTSVQETQYF
TRBJ1-4 - TRBD1 TRBV2 TGTGCCAGCAGCGGACAGGGAGGGAATGAAAAACTGTTTTTT CASSGQGGNEKLFF
TRBJ1-4 - - TRBV7-9 TGTGCCAGCAGCTTAGACAGGGTATCTGCTAATGAAAAACTGTTTTTT CASSLDRVSANEKLFF
TRBJ2-5 few - TRBV27 TGTGCCAGCAGTTTCGCCGGACTTCAAGAGACCCAGTACTTC CASSFAGLQETQYF
TRBJ2-1 once TRBD2 TRBV9 TGTGCCAGCAGTCCACTAGCGGGAGGCGTCGGGAATGAGCAGTTCTTC CASSPLAGGVGNEQFF
TRBJ1-2 - - TRBV7-2 TGTGCCAGCAGCCCAAGACAGAGATACGGCTATGGCTACACCTTC CASSPRQRYGYGYTF
TRBJ2-7 few TRBD2 TRBV19 TGTGCCAGTAGTATAGCCCTGACTAGCGGAGCCTACGAGCAGTACTTC CASSIALTSGAYEQYF
TRBJ1-3 - - TRBV6-5 TGTGCCAGCAGGGGCCTGAGTGGAAACACCATATATTTT CASRGLSGNTIYF
TRBJ2-7 - - TRBV9 TGTGCCAGCAGCCCTACGCAGGGGTTCTACGAGCAGTACTTC CASSPTQGFYEQYF
TRBJ2-2 - TRBD2 TRBV6-5 TGTGCCAGCAGTCCCGGACTAGCGGGAATCGGGGAGCTGTTTTTT CASSPGLAGIGELFF
TRBJ1-5 - TRBD1 TRBV27 TGTGCCAGCAGCTTTGGGACAGGGGTGGATCAGCCCCAGCATTTT CASSFGTGVDQPQHF
TRBJ2-3 once TRBD2 TRBV5-4 TGTGCCAGCAGCTCCCGGTTAGCGGGGGGGCGTGGAGATACGCAGTATTTT CASSSRLAGGRGDTQYF
TRBJ2-1 - - TRBV7-2 TGTGCCAGCAGCTTACAGGGGCGGACGGCGGATGAGCAGTTCTTC CASSLQGRTADEQFF
TRBJ2-5 - - TRBV5-4 TGTGCCAGCAGCTTAGGACAGAAAGAGACCCAGTACTTC CASSLGQKETQYF
TRBJ2-3 - TRBD1 TRBV4-3 TGCGCCAGCAGCCCTCAGGGGCAGGGGGTAGATACGCAGTATTTT CASSPQGQGVDTQYF